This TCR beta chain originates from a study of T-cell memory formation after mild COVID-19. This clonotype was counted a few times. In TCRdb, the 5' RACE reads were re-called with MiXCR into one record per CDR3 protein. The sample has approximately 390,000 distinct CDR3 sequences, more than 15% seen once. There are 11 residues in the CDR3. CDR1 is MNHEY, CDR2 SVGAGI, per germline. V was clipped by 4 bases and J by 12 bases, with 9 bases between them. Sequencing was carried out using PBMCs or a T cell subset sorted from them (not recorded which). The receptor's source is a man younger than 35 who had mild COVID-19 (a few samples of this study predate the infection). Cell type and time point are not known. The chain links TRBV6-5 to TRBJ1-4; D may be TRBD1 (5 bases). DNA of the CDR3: TGTGCCAGCAGTTTCGGGGCGGAACTGTTTTTT. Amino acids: CASSFGAELFF.